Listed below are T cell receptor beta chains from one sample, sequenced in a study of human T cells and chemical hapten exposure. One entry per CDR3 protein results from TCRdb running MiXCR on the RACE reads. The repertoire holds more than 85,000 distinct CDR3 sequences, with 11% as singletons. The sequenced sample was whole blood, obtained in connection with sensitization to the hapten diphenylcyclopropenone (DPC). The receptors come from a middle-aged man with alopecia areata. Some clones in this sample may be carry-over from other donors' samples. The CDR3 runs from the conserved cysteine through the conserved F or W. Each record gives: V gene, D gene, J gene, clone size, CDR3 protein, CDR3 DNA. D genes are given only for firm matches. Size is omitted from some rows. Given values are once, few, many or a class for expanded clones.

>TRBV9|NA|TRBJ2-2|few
CASSPPTQNTGELFF
TGTGCCAGCAGCCCCCCGACGCAGAACACCGGGGAGCTGTTTTTT
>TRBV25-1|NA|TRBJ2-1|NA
CASSGEQGLLYNEQFF
TGTGCCAGCAGCGGAGAACAGGGCCTACTTTACAATGAGCAGTTCTTC
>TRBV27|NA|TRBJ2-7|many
CASSLSSYRDYEQYF
TGTGCCAGCAGTTTATCGTCATACAGGGACTACGAGCAGTACTTC
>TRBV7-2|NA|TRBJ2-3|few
CASSLRGTSTDTQYF
TGTGCCAGCAGCTTAAGGGGGACTAGCACAGATACGCAGTATTTT
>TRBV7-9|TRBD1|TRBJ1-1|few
CASSRWDRGVEAFF
TGTGCCAGCAGCCGTTGGGACAGGGGGGTTGAAGCTTTCTTT
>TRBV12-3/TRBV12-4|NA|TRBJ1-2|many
CASSKPQTANYGYTF
TGTGCCAGCAGTAAACCGCAGACAGCAAACTATGGCTACACCTTC
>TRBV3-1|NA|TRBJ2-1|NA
CASSPNPYSYNEQFF
TGTGCCAGCAGCCCGAACCCGTACTCCTACAATGAGCAGTTCTTC
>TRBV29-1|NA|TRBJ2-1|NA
CSSLEEGSKGQFF
TGCAGCTCTCTGGAGGAGGGGTCCAAGGGGCAGTTCTTC
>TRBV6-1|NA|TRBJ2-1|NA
CAGKGLASYNEQFF
TGTGCCGGAAAGGGGCTAGCCTCCTACAATGAGCAGTTCTTC
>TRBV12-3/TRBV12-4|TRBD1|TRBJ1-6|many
CASSPPGQKNSPLHF
TGTGCCAGCAGTCCGCCGGGACAGAAGAATTCACCCCTCCACTTT
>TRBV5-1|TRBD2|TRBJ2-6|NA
CASSLSGTGANVLTF
TGCGCCAGCAGCTTGAGCGGGACTGGGGCCAACGTCCTGACTTTC
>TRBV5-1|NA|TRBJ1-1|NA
CASSLAGRVASEAFF
TGCGCCAGCAGCTTGGCAGGCAGGGTGGCCAGTGAAGCTTTCTTT
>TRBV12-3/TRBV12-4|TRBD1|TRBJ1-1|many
CASSPDRGYTEAFF
TGTGCCAGCAGCCCGGACAGGGGCTACACTGAAGCTTTCTTT
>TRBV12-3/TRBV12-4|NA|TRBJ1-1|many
CASNPLGANTEAFF
TGTGCCAGCAACCCTTTGGGGGCAAACACTGAAGCTTTCTTT
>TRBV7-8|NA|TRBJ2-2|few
CASSLTRGAGELFF
TGTGCCAGCAGCTTAACGCGCGGGGCCGGGGAGCTGTTTTTT
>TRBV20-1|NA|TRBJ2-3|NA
CSAIGLTDTDTQYF
TGCAGTGCGATCGGACTGACCGACACAGATACGCAGTATTTT
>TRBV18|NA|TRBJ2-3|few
CASSFVVAKNTDTQYF
TGTGCCAGCTCATTCGTAGTAGCGAAGAACACAGATACGCAGTATTTT
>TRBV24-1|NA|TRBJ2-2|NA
CATSERNTGELFF
TGTGCCACCAGTGAGAGGAACACCGGGGAGCTGTTTTTT
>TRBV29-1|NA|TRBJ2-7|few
CSVEGSQGRSPYEQYF
TGCAGCGTTGAAGGGTCCCAGGGGAGATCCCCCTACGAGCAGTACTTC
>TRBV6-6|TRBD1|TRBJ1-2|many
CASSYQGGYGYTF
TGTGCCAGCAGTTACCAGGGGGGCTATGGCTACACCTTC
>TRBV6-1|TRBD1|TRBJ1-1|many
CASRSGQGASTEAFF
TGTGCCAGCAGATCTGGACAGGGGGCAAGCACTGAAGCTTTCTTT
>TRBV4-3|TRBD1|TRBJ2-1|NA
CASSRGVPGQGYNEQFF
TGCGCCAGCAGCCGCGGAGTACCGGGACAGGGATACAATGAGCAGTTCTTC
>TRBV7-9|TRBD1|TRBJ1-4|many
CASSPDRGQGSEKLFF
TGTGCCAGCAGCCCGGATAGGGGACAGGGAAGTGAAAAACTGTTTTTT
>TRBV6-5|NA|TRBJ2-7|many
CASSLAEGAEQYF
TGTGCCAGCAGCCTTGCTGAAGGGGCCGAGCAGTACTTC
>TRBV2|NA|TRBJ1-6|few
CASSENLRGKSPLHF
TGTGCCAGCAGTGAGAACTTAAGGGGAAAGTCACCCCTCCACTTT
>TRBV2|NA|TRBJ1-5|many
CASNTGVNQPQHF
TGTGCCAGCAATACGGGTGTCAATCAGCCCCAGCATTTT
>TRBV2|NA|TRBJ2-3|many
CATWTASTDTQYF
TGTGCCACCTGGACGGCGAGCACAGATACGCAGTATTTT
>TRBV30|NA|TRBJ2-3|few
CAWRATGLNTQYF
TGTGCCTGGAGGGCAACGGGACTTAATACGCAGTATTTT
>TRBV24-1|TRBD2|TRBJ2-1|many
CATSDARAGGLTNEQFF
TGTGCCACCAGTGATGCAAGAGCGGGAGGACTTACCAATGAGCAGTTCTTC
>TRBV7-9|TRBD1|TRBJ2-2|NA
CASSLSGQGSGELFF
TGTGCCAGCAGCTTATCGGGACAGGGATCCGGGGAGCTGTTTTTT
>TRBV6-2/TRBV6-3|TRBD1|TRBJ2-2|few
CASIRTGLTGELFF
TGTGCCAGCATTCGGACAGGGCTCACCGGGGAGCTGTTTTTT
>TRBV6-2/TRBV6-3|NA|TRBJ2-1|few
CASSWKGNEQFF
TGTGCCAGCAGTTGGAAGGGAAATGAGCAGTTCTTC
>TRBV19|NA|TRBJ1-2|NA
CASSPPTGANYGYTF
TGTGCCAGTAGTCCCCCGACAGGAGCTAACTATGGCTACACCTTC